These 14 T cell receptor beta chains share one sample of origin, sequenced in a study of blood T cell repertoires in COVID-19. The repertoire was sequenced with immunoSEQ multiplex PCR; TCRdb's copy has only in-frame clones and lacks some. This table has about 250,000 clones, approximately 90% appearing once. Sequencing was carried out using PBMCs or T cells enriched from blood (not recorded which). Source of these receptors: a woman aged 18-29 years who had recovered from COVID-19.

The genes are TRBV27 and TRBJ1-3; 8 bases fit TRBD1. Germline V gene sequence: CDR1 MNHEY, CDR2 SMNVEV (reference sequence). V was pared by 3 bases and J by 7 bases, with 14 bases of the junction left unmatched. The CDR3 totals 17 residues. CDR3 region: CASSLPSRGPPGNTIYF. The DNA of the CDR3 is TGTGCCAGCAGTTTGCCCTCCAGGGGGCCTCCCGGGAACACCATATATTTT.

This chain joins TRBV11-3 and TRBJ2-7, with a weak D call TRBD2 (6 bases). The CDR3 loop spans 16 amino acids. In germline, CDR1 is SGHNT, CDR2 YENEEA. Trimming shortened V by 0 bases and J by 5 bases, and 17 bases separated the two germline ends. CDR3 coding DNA: TGTGCCAGCAGCTTAGATCTGGGGGGAACCGGGGACGAGCAGTACTTC. Its translation: CASSLDLGGTGDEQYF.

This clone was picked up one time. The chain carries TRBV6-6 and TRBJ2-1; 12 nucleotides match TRBD2. This CDR3 region has 19 residues. V lost 5 bases to trimming and J lost 1 base; unmatched junction nucleotides: 12. Germline CDR1 is MNHNY and CDR2 is SVGAGI (reference sequence). This chain's CDR3 is CASSPPGLAGGRSYNEQFF. CDR3 nucleotides: TGTGCCAGCAGTCCCCCGGGGCTAGCGGGAGGGAGATCCTACAATGAGCAGTTCTTC.

The CDR3 reads CASRPIPRDRGWLAGVNEQFF. The DNA for the CDR3 is TGTGCCAGCAGGCCGATCCCCCGGGACAGGGGCTGGCTAGCGGGAGTCAATGAGCAGTTCTTC. The chain links TRBV28 to TRBJ2-1; either TRBD1 or TRBD2 may supply D (10 bases each). The CDR3 runs 21 residues. The germline V and J ends were trimmed by 6 bases and 6 bases, with 36 bases remaining between them. In germline, CDR1 is MDHEN, CDR2 SYDVKM.

This chain's CDR3 is CASSFVRPRGGGQPQHF. Here the CDR3 DNA reads TGTGCCAGCAGCTTTGTCCGTCCTAGGGGGGGCGGTCAGCCCCAGCATTTT. The chain is built from TRBV21-1 and TRBJ1-5. TRBV21-1 is a listed pseudogene. This CDR3 region has 17 residues.

This chain joins TRBV10-3 and TRBJ1-6; 12 bases match TRBD1. The CDR3 extends over 15 amino acids. Germline-derived CDR1 and CDR2 are ENHRY and SYGVKD. V trimming: 6 bases; J trimming: 10 bases; junction bases outside the gene matches: 7. In DNA form, the CDR3 reads TGTGCCATCAGCGAAGGGGACAGGGGGCTGTCACCCCTCCACTTT. This sequence encodes CAISEGDRGLSPLHF.

The chain couples TRBV6-5 to TRBJ1-2; TRBD1 matches 8 bases. The V gene's germline CDR1 is MNHEY and CDR2 SVGAGI. Trimming removed 11 bases from V and 8 bases from J; junction bases left unmatched: 10. The CDR3 extends over 12 amino acids. The CDR3 is CAARLDRGGYTF. CDR3 nucleotide sequence: TGTGCCGCGAGATTAGACAGGGGAGGCTACACCTTC.

The rearrangement uses TRBV24-1 and TRBJ2-2; D uncertain. This CDR3 is 15 amino acids long. Between the trimmed V and J ends, which lost 0 bases and 7 bases, there was a span of 11 bases. CDR1 is KGHDR and CDR2 is SFDVKD in the germline V gene. The CDR3 region is CATSDLGQDGGELFF. The CDR3 region has the DNA TGTGCCACCAGTGATTTGGGGCAGGATGGCGGGGAGCTGTTTTTT.

The chain uses TRBV18 and TRBJ1-5, with TRBD1 matching 7 bases. In germline, CDR1 is KGHSH, CDR2 LQKENI. The J segment lost 6 bases and the V segment lost 3 bases, leaving 8 bases of the junction unmatched. CDR3 length equals 15 residues. CDR3 nucleotides: TGTGCCAGCTCACCGTCTGGGACAGTCAGTCAGCCCCAGCATTTT. Its translation is CASSPSGTVSQPQHF.

This chain connects TRBV24-1 to TRBJ2-1; tentative D call: TRBD1 (5 bases). The germline CDR1 and CDR2 sequences are KGHDR and SFDVKD. There are 16 residues in the CDR3. Trimming left V 2 bases short and J 3 bases short, with 13 bases between. Written as DNA, the CDR3 is TGTGCCACCAGTGATTCCCCCCCCAGGGACTACAATGAGCAGTTCTTC. As protein: CATSDSPPRDYNEQFF.

The chain combines TRBV27 with TRBJ1-1; D remains ambiguous. CDR1 and CDR2 (germline): MNHEY, SMNVEV (reference sequence). The length of the CDR3 is 13 residues. The germline V and J ends were trimmed by 6 bases and 1 base, with 9 bases remaining between them. In DNA form, the CDR3 reads TGTGCCAGCAGATTTCGAGCGAACACTGAAGCTTTCTTT. This translates into CASRFRANTEAFF.

V and J are TRBV25-1 and TRBJ2-7; 9 positions match TRBD1. Losses at the gene ends were 3 bases for V and 5 bases for J; bases not matched to a gene: 8. Germline lookup yields CDR1 MGHDK and CDR2 SYGVNS. CDR3 length: 15 residues. The chain's CDR3 is CASSDIGTGLHEQYF. The CDR3 coding sequence is TGTGCCAGCAGTGACATCGGGACAGGGTTGCACGAGCAGTACTTC.

The gene calls are TRBV19 and TRBJ2-1; D possibly corresponds to TRBD2 (5 bases). Trimming took 6 bases from V and 5 from J, leaving 8 bases between them. This CDR3 has 12 amino acids. CDR1 LNHDA and CDR2 SQIVND come from the germline V gene (reference sequence). CDR3 amino acids: CASSSGNNEQFF. CDR3 nucleotides: TGTGCCAGTAGCAGCGGAAACAATGAGCAGTTCTTC.

This chain links TRBV28 with TRBJ2-1, with D possibly matching TRBD1 (5 bases). This CDR3 region has 14 residues. Germline CDR1 MDHEN, CDR2 SYDVKM. With 8 bases removed from V and 3 bases from J, the gap between germline ends came to 14 bases. The CDR3 here is CASHRSRGYNEQFF. The DNA of the CDR3 is TGTGCCAGCCACCGATCTAGGGGCTACAATGAGCAGTTCTTC.